This T cell receptor (beta chain) was documented in a study of spatial heterogeneity in lung cancer. TCRdb analysed the 5' RACE reads with MiXCR anew, one entry per CDR3 protein. Among 2,000 to 2,500 distinct CDR3 sequences, around 20% were seen once, and the ten largest hold more than 9%. As to this clonotype: Its antigen remains unknown.

Time point noted: sample taken at primary tumor resection. Unsorted samples of tumor, nontumor lung or frozen PBMC had their whole RNA sequenced. General study results and limits: The study found that expanded intratumoral alpha and beta TCR counts tracked tumor mutation counts.

The source is a male donor with early-stage non-small cell lung cancer. Sample: lung tumor tissue, taken at surgery.

CDR3 loop: CASSLNPHKGRGTEAFF. CDR3 DNA: TGTGCCAGCAGTTTAAACCCACATAAGGGTAGAGGTACTGAAGCTTTCTTT. This chain links TRBV27 with TRBJ1-1; D gene ambiguous. V lost 2 bases to trimming and J lost 5 bases, with 21 bases between them. Per the germline V gene, CDR1 is MNHEY and CDR2 is SMNVEV (reference sequence). The length of the CDR3 is 17 residues.